This T cell receptor beta chain stems from a study of lymphopenia after photon versus proton radiotherapy. The V segment lost 0 bases and the J segment 8 bases; nucleotides outside the gene matches: 10. CDR1 is SGHRS, CDR2 YFSETQ, per germline. The CDR3 contains 17 residues. Only in-frame clones appear in the TCRdb table, and some are missing; sequencing was by immunoSEQ multiplex PCR. The sample yields tens of thousands of clones, 83% seen once. On this clone: Its cognate antigen is unknown.

The study's findings and limits: Under photons, naive T cells and diversity fell while effector/memory populations rose. A bigger post-nadir fall in TCR diversity correlated inversely with survival time in deceased patients. After the lymphocyte nadir, photon-treated repertoires showed oligoclonal expansion, especially of CD8+ Temra cells. Only patients who died were analyzed for survival; proton advantage is unproven.

Sample: peripheral blood, taken from a patient treated with photon-based radiotherapy. This TCR was recovered from a man aged 50-60 years with gastric cancer. The J gene is TRBJ2-4, the V gene TRBV5-1, with 11 nucleotides matching TRBD2. In DNA, the CDR3 is TGCGCCAGCAGCTTGGAATCCACTAGCGGGAGTGGGTACATTCAGTACTTC. It codes for CASSLESTSGSGYIQYF.